One and the same sample provided the 24 T cell receptor beta chains below, sequenced in a study of cytotoxic CD8 clonotypes in ibrutinib-treated CLL (dated by TCRdb to the early 2020s). The time point label, as the study defines it: about 11 months on ibrutinib. Library preparation employed the immunoSEQ multiplex PCR assay. In TCRdb, the immuneACCESS table is reduced to in-frame sequences with V and J assigned. These tables do not hold every clone; where another copy was compared, an unresolved V gene accounts for under half, and the others remain unexplained. The sample includes approximately 190,000 clones, with nearly 80% observed a single time. The top ten clones comprise roughly an eighth of the sample. Sequencing was performed on PBMCs, taken after 12 months of ibrutinib treatment. These TCRs come from a human donor with chronic lymphocytic leukemia.

The chain joins TRBV27 to TRBJ1-1; 8 bases match TRBD1. The CDR3 length is 13 residues. Germline V gene data show CDR1 as MNHEY and CDR2 as SMNVEV (reference sequence). The ends lost 2 bases at V and 12 bases at J; junction bases unmatched: 8. DNA for the CDR3: TGTGCCAGCAGTTTACTACAGGGGGGCGGTCCTTTCTTT. Translation gives CASSLLQGGGPFF.

The chain is built from TRBV5-1 and TRBJ1-4; 8 bases line up with TRBD1. V shed 4 bases, J shed 8 bases, and the junction held 7 bases outside the gene matches. Germline CDR1 is SGHRS and CDR2 is YFSETQ. The CDR3 has 14 amino acids. In nucleotides, the CDR3 is TGCGCCAGCAGCCCAGGGGGCGGGGAGGAAAAACTGTTTTTT. It translates to CASSPGGGEEKLFF.

This sequence joins TRBV10-3 and TRBJ1-1; D gene uncertain. Deletions cut 7 bases from V and 0 bases from J, with 15 bases between. The germline gives CDR1 ENHRY, CDR2 SYGVKD. The CDR3 loop spans 15 amino acids. The CDR3 reads CAIKAGRAVNTEAFF. The CDR3 DNA sequence: TGTGCCATCAAGGCGGGCCGGGCGGTGAACACTGAAGCTTTCTTT.

The gene calls are TRBV2 and TRBJ1-2; D gene unclear. The CDR3 contains 12 residues. The germline CDR1 and CDR2 sequences are SNHLY and FYNNEI. Trimming removed 7 bases at V and 1 base at J, with 7 bases between. This CDR3 is CASKPDNYGYTF. The CDR3 bases are TGTGCCAGCAAACCAGATAACTATGGCTACACCTTC.

V is TRBV6-5 and J is TRBJ1-4, with unresolved D. The V end was cut by 0 bases, the J end by 4 bases, with 12 bases between. Germline V gene sequence: CDR1 MNHEY, CDR2 SVGAGI. This CDR3 spans 16 amino acids. CDR3 in DNA: TGTGCCAGCAGTTACTCGAATCGGGTCGGTAATGAAAAACTGTTTTTT. Translating it yields CASSYSNRVGNEKLFF.

This clone was detected only once. This chain joins TRBV23-1 and TRBJ2-7; D is perhaps TRBD2 (6 bases). TRBV23-1 is placed among ORFs of uncertain function. The CDR3 length is 13 residues. Trimming removed 2 bases from V and 3 bases from J, with 8 bases in between. In DNA form, the CDR3 reads TGCGCCAGCAGTCAAGGGGGGTACTACGAGCAGTACTTC. It specifies CASSQGGYYEQYF.

The genes are TRBV20-1 and TRBJ1-6, with unresolved D. Trimming shortened V by 0 bases and J by 9 bases, and 3 bases separated the two germline ends. This CDR3 spans 11 amino acids. Per the germline V gene, CDR1 is DFQATT and CDR2 is SNEGSKA (reference sequence). The CDR3 loop is CSARDGSPLHF. The CDR3 nucleotides are TGCAGTGCTAGAGATGGTTCACCCCTCCACTTT.

This chain connects TRBV19 to TRBJ1-5; D may be TRBD1 (6 bases). Germline values: CDR1 LNHDA, CDR2 SQIVND (reference sequence). This CDR3 spans 15 amino acids. V lost 4 bases, J lost 7 bases, and 17 bases lay in between. The CDR3 nucleotides are TGTGCCAGTAGTAACCCAGGGGACCCAAGGCAGCCCCAGCATTTT. Amino acids: CASSNPGDPRQPQHF.

The V call is TRBV19, the J call TRBJ1-3, with D unclear. V was shortened by 4 bases and J by 7 bases, with 11 bases between the two germline ends. Germline V gives CDR1 LNHDA, CDR2 SQIVND (reference sequence). This CDR3 spans 13 amino acids. CDR3 in DNA: TGTGCCAGTAGTAAGGCAGACCTCAACACCATATATTTT. Encoded protein: CASSKADLNTIYF. Complete variable domain (other parts from reference TRBV19 and TRBJ1-3): DGGITQSPKYLFRKEGQNVTLSCEQNLNHDAMYWYRQDPGQGLRLIYYSQIVNDFQKGDIAEGYSVSREKKESFPLTVTSAQKNPTAFYLCASSKADLNTIYFGEGSWLTVV.

This chain joins TRBV6-1 and TRBJ2-7; D not resolved. The germline gives CDR1 MNHNS, CDR2 SASEGT. Trimming cost V 0 bases and J 0 bases, with 15 bases left between them. The CDR3 totals 17 residues. In DNA form, the CDR3 reads TGTGCCAGCAGTGAAGCGCCGGCAGGCCGGATCTCCTACGAGCAGTACTTC. Protein: CASSEAPAGRISYEQYF.

In DNA form, the CDR3 reads TGTGCCAGCAGTGACCAGGCTGGGGCTGGTACCATTCAGTACTTC. Its translation is CASSDQAGAGTIQYF. V and J are TRBV6-4 and TRBJ2-4; possibly TRBD1 for D (5 bases). V lost 2 bases and J lost 9, with 17 bases in between. Germline assignment: CDR1 MRHNA and CDR2 SNTAGT. The CDR3 contains 15 residues.

The chain recombines TRBV5-4 with TRBJ1-3; possible D gene TRBD1, 5 bases. CDR1 is SGHNT and CDR2 is YYREEE in the germline V gene (reference sequence). The CDR3 extends over 15 amino acids. The V and J ends lost 5 bases and 2 bases respectively, with 14 bases between them. This chain's CDR3 is CASSTAAGTGNTIYF. The CDR3 DNA follows: TGTGCCAGCAGTACTGCGGCAGGGACTGGAAACACCATATATTTT.

This clone came up a few times. V is TRBV5-1 and J is TRBJ2-2; TRBD1 or TRBD2 may be the D gene (5 bases each). The germline gives CDR1 SGHRS, CDR2 YFSETQ. The CDR3 loop spans 14 amino acids. Trimming stripped 5 bases from V and 4 bases from J, with 12 bases between. The CDR3 nucleotides are TGCGCCAGCAGTCCCGGGGCGCTCACCGGGGAGCTGTTTTTT. Its translation is CASSPGALTGELFF.

The gene calls are TRBV7-2 and TRBJ2-7, with D possibly TRBD2 on 5 matching bases. The CDR3 covers 13 residues. V lost 1 base and J 6 bases, leaving 10 bases between the germline ends. Per germline, CDR1 SGHTA and CDR2 FQGNSA. CDR3 nucleotides: TGTGCCAGCAGCTTAGTACGGGGTGGCGAGCAGTACTTC. Protein: CASSLVRGGEQYF.

The V and J genes are TRBV5-8 and TRBJ2-7; TRBD1 matches 7 bases. Germline CDR1 and CDR2: SGHTS and YDEGEE. Losses at the gene ends were 3 bases for V and 2 bases for J; bases not matched to a gene: 8. The length of the CDR3 is 15 residues. The CDR3 coding sequence is TGTGCCAGCAGCTGGAAACGACAGGGAGCCTACGAGCAGTACTTC. Its protein product is CASSWKRQGAYEQYF.

V gene TRBV2 combines with J gene TRBJ1-5; D may be TRBD1 (5 bases). Trimming shortened V by 1 base and J by 7 bases, and 11 bases separated the two germline ends. The CDR3 has 14 amino acids. Germline V gene sequence: CDR1 SNHLY, CDR2 FYNNEI. In nucleotides, the CDR3 is TGTGCCAGCAGTGAAGGGGGACCCCAACAGCCCCAGCATTTT. It is translated as CASSEGGPQQPQHF.

V is TRBV6-5 and J is TRBJ2-3, with D possibly being TRBD1 or TRBD2 (5 bases each). Germline CDR1 reads MNHEY; CDR2 reads SVGAGI. CDR3 size: 13 residues. The V gene lost 5 bases and the J gene lost 6 bases, with 12 bases spanning the gap. The DNA for the CDR3 is TGTGCCAGCAGTCCCAATCGGGGCGATACGCAGTATTTT. This translates into CASSPNRGDTQYF.

The chain uses TRBV7-2 and TRBJ2-7; TRBD1 matches at 8 bases. With 0 bases clipped from V and 7 bases from J, the junction kept 2 bases outside the gene matches. The length of the CDR3 is 13 residues. Germline V gene sequence: CDR1 SGHTA, CDR2 FQGNSA. The CDR3 reads CASSLATGAEQYF. The CDR3 DNA follows: TGTGCCAGCAGCTTAGCGACAGGGGCGGAGCAGTACTTC.

The rearrangement joins TRBV18 to TRBJ1-5; perhaps TRBD1 as D (6 bases). The CDR3 loop spans 16 amino acids. Trimming stripped 2 bases from V and 7 bases from J, with 18 bases between. Looked up from germline, CDR1 is KGHSH and CDR2 is LQKENI. As DNA, the CDR3 is TGTGCCAGCTCACCAGAAGGACGGGGGCGAGAACAGCCCCAGCATTTT. This translates into CASSPEGRGREQPQHF.

This chain uses TRBV7-2 with TRBJ2-3, with D tentatively TRBD2 (6 bases). The V gene's germline CDR1 is SGHTA and CDR2 FQGNSA. There are 13 residues in the CDR3. V gave up 8 bases and J gave up 1 base, with 10 bases separating them. CDR3 nucleotide sequence: TGTGCCAGCGCTTGGGGGGGCACAGATACGCAGTATTTT. Protein sequence: CASAWGGTDTQYF.

The chain recombines TRBV5-1 with TRBJ2-5, with 11 positions matching TRBD1. CDR3 length: 18 amino acids. V dropped 4 bases and J dropped 0; count of bases not matched to a gene: 11. CDR1 is SGHRS, CDR2 YFSETQ, per germline. Here the CDR3 DNA reads TGCGCCAGCAGCGCGGGGACAGGGGGATCCACGTACCAAGAGACCCAGTACTTC. Residues: CASSAGTGGSTYQETQYF.

The gene calls are TRBV23-1 and TRBJ1-4; D uncertain. TRBV23-1 is an ORF, with its function uncertain. V was pared by 6 bases and J by 3 bases, with 11 bases between. The CDR3 is made up of 14 amino acids. CDR3 loop: CASRRGAPNEKLFF. The CDR3 nucleotides are TGCGCCAGCAGAAGAGGTGCCCCTAATGAAAAACTGTTTTTT.

With respect to this clone: One end of the junction fails to match germline, which may point to a read error. V is TRBV7-7 and J is TRBJ2-5; D is possibly TRBD2 (6 bases). This CDR3 contains 13 residues. Germline V gene data show CDR1 as SSHAT and CDR2 as FNYEAQ (reference sequence). DNA of the CDR3: TGTGCTAGCAGCTTGGGGGGAAAAGAGACCCAGTACTTC. It codes for CASSLGGKETQYF.

The chain couples TRBV2 to TRBJ2-6, with D maybe TRBD2 (6 bases). V gave up 6 bases and J gave up 0 bases, with 12 bases separating them. CDR3 size: 16 residues. Germline-derived CDR1 and CDR2 are SNHLY and FYNNEI. CDR3 in DNA: TGTGCCAGCAGACCTACCGGGAGCTCTGGGGCCAACGTCCTGACTTTC. This gives the protein CASRPTGSSGANVLTF.